Following are 8 T cell receptor beta chains from one sample sequenced in a study of neoadjuvant nivolumab and ipilimumab in lung cancer. Profiling relied on immunoSEQ multiplex PCR, and the TCRdb table lists in-frame clones only, not all of them. Of tens of thousands of clones listed, more than 85% are singletons. The sequencing used blood, collected before neoadjuvant nivolumab, alone or with ipilimumab. The receptors come from an adult with non-small cell lung cancer. Some clones in this sample may be carry-over from other donors' samples.

The V gene is TRBV15, the J gene TRBJ1-1; 12 nucleotides match TRBD1. The CDR3 runs to 17 residues. Germline CDR1 reads LNHNV; CDR2 reads YYDKDF (reference sequence). J gave up 3 bases and V 0 bases, and 5 bases lay outside the gene matches. The CDR3: CATSRDLRDRGHTEAFF. CDR3 DNA: TGTGCCACCAGCAGAGACCTCCGGGACAGGGGGCACACTGAAGCTTTCTTT.

This chain connects TRBV7-8 to TRBJ1-1; TRBD1 matches at 7 bases. Germline loops: CDR1 SGHVS, CDR2 FQNEAQ. The CDR3 runs to 13 residues. Trimming at V came to 6 bases and at J to 5 bases, leaving 6 bases not matched to a gene. CDR3 coding DNA: TGTGCCAGCAGTTTAATGACAGGGACTGAAGCTTTCTTT. Encoded protein: CASSLMTGTEAFF.

The rearrangement uses TRBV18 and TRBJ2-4, with unresolved D. The germline V gene encodes CDR1 KGHSH and CDR2 LQKENI. The CDR3 is made up of 16 amino acids. V lost 0 bases and J lost 0, with 9 bases in between. The CDR3 DNA follows: TGTGCCAGCTCACCACCGCTGGGCGCAGCCAAAAACATTCAGTACTTC. This translates into CASSPPLGAAKNIQYF.

The V gene is TRBV6-5, the J gene TRBJ2-5, with D unresolved. CDR1 and CDR2 from the germline V gene are MNHEY and SVGAGI. This CDR3 is 14 amino acids long. V lost 2 bases and J 2 bases, leaving 9 bases between the germline ends. CDR3 in amino acids: CASSYNGPQETQYF. DNA of the CDR3: TGTGCCAGCAGTTACAACGGGCCTCAAGAGACCCAGTACTTC.

For this clone: The sample contains more than one DNA sequence encoding this CDR3. This chain connects TRBV5-1 to TRBJ1-1; D is uncertain. From germline, CDR1 is SGHRS and CDR2 YFSETQ. The CDR3 runs 11 residues. V was trimmed by 4 bases and J by 3 bases, leaving 4 bases between them. Here the CDR3 DNA reads TGCGCCAGCAGCAGGGACACTGAAGCTTTCTTT. It translates to CASSRDTEAFF.

This chain uses TRBV30 with TRBJ1-1; D possibly corresponds to TRBD1 (5 bases). This CDR3 region has 15 residues. Trimming took off 3 bases at V and 3 bases at J, with 17 bases between the two ends. Looked up from germline, CDR1 is GTSNPN and CDR2 is SVGIG (reference sequence). CDR3 DNA: TGTGCCTGGAGGGAGCTCCAGGGATGGGACACTGAAGCTTTCTTT. It is translated as CAWRELQGWDTEAFF. Combining the CDR3 with reference TRBV30 and TRBJ1-1 gives the whole variable domain SQTIHQWPATLVQPVGSPLSLECTVEGTSNPNLYWYRQAAGRGLQLLFYSVGIGQISSEVPQNLSASRPQDRQFILSSKKLLLSDSGFYLCAWRELQGWDTEAFFGQGTRLTVV.

This clone was counted a single time. This chain links TRBV6-5 with TRBJ2-2, with TRBD2 as a possible D gene (6 bases). This CDR3 has 15 residues. V lost 7 bases to trimming and J lost 5 bases, with 17 bases between them. Germline V gene sequence: CDR1 MNHEY, CDR2 SVGAGI. The CDR3 loop reads CASNGYGSRTGELFF. In DNA form, the CDR3 reads TGTGCCAGCAATGGGTACGGGAGTAGGACCGGGGAGCTGTTTTTT.

The chain couples TRBV18 to TRBJ1-4; 7 nucleotides align to TRBD1. Germline CDR1 KGHSH, CDR2 LQKENI. Unmatched junction bases numbered 9, after V lost 0 bases and J lost 8 bases. The CDR3 runs 16 residues. In DNA form, the CDR3 reads TGTGCCAGCTCACCACCCGTTACAGGGGAGATCGAAAAACTGTTTTTT. Translation gives CASSPPVTGEIEKLFF.